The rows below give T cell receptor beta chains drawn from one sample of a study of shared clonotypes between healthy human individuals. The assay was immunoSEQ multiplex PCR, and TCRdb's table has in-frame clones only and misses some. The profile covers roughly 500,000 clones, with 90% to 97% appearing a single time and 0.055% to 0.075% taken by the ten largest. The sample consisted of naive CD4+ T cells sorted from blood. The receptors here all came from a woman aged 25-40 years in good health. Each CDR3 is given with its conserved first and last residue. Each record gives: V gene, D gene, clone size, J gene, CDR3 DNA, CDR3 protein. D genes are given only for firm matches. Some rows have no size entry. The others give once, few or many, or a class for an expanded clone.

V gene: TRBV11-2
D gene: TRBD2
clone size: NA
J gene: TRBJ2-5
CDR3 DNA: TGTGCCAGCTCAGGACAGGGTCGGACTAGCGGGCAAGAGACCCAGTACTTC
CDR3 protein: CASSGQGRTSGQETQYF

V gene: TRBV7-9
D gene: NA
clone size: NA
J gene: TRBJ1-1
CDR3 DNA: TGTGCCAGCAGCCAGACCCTGCACAGGGAAAAGGACACTGAAGCTTTCTTT
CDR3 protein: CASSQTLHREKDTEAFF

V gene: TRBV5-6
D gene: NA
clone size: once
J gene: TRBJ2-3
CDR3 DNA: TGTGCCAGCAGCTTGAATGGCGCCCGGCTAAATACGCAGTATTTT
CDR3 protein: CASSLNGARLNTQYF

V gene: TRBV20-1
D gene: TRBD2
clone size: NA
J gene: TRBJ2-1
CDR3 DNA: TGCAGTGCTAGACCGGGGGGTGAGCAGTTCTTC
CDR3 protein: CSARPGGEQFF

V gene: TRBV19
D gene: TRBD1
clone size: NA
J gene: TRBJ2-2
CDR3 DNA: TGTGCCAGTACCCGAAAGGACAGGGACACTGGGGAGCTGTTTTTT
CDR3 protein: CASTRKDRDTGELFF

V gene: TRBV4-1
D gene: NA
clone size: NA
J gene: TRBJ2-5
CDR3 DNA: TGCGCCAGCAGCCAAGAACAGGGTCAAGAGACCCAGTACTTC
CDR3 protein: CASSQEQGQETQYF

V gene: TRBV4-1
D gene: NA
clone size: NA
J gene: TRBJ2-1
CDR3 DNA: TGCGCCAGCAGCCGAGGCCTAGGCCTTCAGGGTCCGGGTGGGCAGTTCTTC
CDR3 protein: CASSRGLGLQGPGGQFF

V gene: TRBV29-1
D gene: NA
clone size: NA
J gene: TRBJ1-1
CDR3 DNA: TGCAGCGTTTTGTACGCGAACACTGAAGCTTTCTTT
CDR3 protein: CSVLYANTEAFF

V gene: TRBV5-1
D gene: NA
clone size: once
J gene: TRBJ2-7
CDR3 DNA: TGCGCCAGCAGCTTTAGGACACCTTACCTAGCCGAGGCCCCTTACGAGCAGTACTTC
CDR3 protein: CASSFRTPYLAEAPYEQYF

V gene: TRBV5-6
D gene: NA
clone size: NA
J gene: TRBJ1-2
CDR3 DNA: TGTGCCAGCAGCTTGAGGGGAGCCTATGGCTACACCTTC
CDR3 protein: CASSLRGAYGYTF

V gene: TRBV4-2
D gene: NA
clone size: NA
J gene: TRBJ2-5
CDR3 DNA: TGTGCCAGCAGCCAAGACCTTTATAAAGAGACCCAGTACTTC
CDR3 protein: CASSQDLYKETQYF

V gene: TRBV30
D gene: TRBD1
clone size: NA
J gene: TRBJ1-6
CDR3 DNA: TGTGCCTGGAGTGTAAGGCAGGGGGCTTGGTCACCCCTCCACTTT
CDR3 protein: CAWSVRQGAWSPLHF

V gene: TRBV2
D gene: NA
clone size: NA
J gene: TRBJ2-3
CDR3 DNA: TGTGCCAGCAGTGAAGCGGCTTTTGTTACCCGCACAGATACGCAGTATTTT
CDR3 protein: CASSEAAFVTRTDTQYF

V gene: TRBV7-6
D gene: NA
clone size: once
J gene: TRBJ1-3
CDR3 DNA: TGTGCCAGCAGCCCCCCTCCGAGCTCTGGAAACACCATATATTTT
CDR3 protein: CASSPPPSSGNTIYF

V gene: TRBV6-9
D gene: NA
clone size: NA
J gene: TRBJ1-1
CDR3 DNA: TGTGCCAGCAGTGACGCGATAGGGGGGAACACTGAAGCTTTCTTT
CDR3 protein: CASSDAIGGNTEAFF

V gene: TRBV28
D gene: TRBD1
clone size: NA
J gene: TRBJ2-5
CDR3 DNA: TGTGCCAGCAGTTCCCGGGACAGGGGGCCCGAGACCCAGTACTTC
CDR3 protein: CASSSRDRGPETQYF

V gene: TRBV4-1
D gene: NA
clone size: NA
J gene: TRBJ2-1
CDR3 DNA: TGCGCCAGCAGCCAAGGATCACTCTCGGCCTACAATGAGCAGTTCTTC
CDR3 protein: CASSQGSLSAYNEQFF

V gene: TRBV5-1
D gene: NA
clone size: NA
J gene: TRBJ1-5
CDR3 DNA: TGCGCCAGAAGGACTTGGCTCAATCAGCCCCAGCATTTT
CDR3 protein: CARRTWLNQPQHF

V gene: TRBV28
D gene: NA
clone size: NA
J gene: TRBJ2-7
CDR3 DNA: TGTGCCAGCAGTTTATTCGGAGTCAAGGCGTACGAGCAGTACTTC
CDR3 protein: CASSLFGVKAYEQYF

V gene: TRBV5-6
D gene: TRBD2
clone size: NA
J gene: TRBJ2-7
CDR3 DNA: TGTGCCAGCAGCTTCCTCGATGGGCTAGCGGGGTCCCACGAGCAGTACTTC
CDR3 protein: CASSFLDGLAGSHEQYF

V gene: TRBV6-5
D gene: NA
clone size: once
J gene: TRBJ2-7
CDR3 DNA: TGTGCCAGCAGTTACGATGCGGGTAGCTCCTACGAGCAGTACTTC
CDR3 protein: CASSYDAGSSYEQYF

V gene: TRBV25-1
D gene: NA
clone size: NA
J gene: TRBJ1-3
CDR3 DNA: TGTGCCAGCAGTGAACAAGACTCTGGAAACACCATATATTTT
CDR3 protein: CASSEQDSGNTIYF

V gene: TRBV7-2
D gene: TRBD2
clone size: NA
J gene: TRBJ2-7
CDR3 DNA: TGTGCCAGCAGCTTATCCCTGGGCGGGAGCTACGAGCAGTACTTC
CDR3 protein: CASSLSLGGSYEQYF

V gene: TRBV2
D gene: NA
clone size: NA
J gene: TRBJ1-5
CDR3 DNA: TGTGCCAGCAACAGCTTGGGCAATCAGCCCCAGCATTTT
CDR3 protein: CASNSLGNQPQHF

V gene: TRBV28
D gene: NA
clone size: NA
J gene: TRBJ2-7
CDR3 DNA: TGTGCCAGCAGTCCCAACGGGCGCGGCGAGCAGTACTTC
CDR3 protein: CASSPNGRGEQYF

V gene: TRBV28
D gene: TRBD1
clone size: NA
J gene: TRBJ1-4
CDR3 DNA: TGTGCCAGCTCCGGACAGGGGCGGCCTAATGAAAAACTGTTTTTT
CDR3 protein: CASSGQGRPNEKLFF

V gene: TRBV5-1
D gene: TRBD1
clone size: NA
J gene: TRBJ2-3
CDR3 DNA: TGCGCCAGCAGCTCGACACCACAGGGGGCGCGTTGGAACACAGATACGCAGTATTTT
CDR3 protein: CASSSTPQGARWNTDTQYF

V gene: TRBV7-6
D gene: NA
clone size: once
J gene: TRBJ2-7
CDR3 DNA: TGTGCCAGCAGCTTAGCGACAGGCAACCCCTACGAGCAGTACTTC
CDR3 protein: CASSLATGNPYEQYF

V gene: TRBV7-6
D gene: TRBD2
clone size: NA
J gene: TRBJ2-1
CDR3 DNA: TGTGCCAGCAGCTTAGAGGCGGGAGGGAATGGAGAGCAGTTCTTC
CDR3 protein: CASSLEAGGNGEQFF

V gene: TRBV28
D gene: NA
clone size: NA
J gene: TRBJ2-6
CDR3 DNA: TGTGCCAGCAGTTTAGGTAGAAGGGCCCAACGGGGGGCCAACGTCCTGACTTTC
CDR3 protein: CASSLGRRAQRGANVLTF

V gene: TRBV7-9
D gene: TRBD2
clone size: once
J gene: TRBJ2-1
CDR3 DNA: TGTGCCAGCAGCGTACTAGCGGGGGACAATGAGCAGTTCTTC
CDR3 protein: CASSVLAGDNEQFF

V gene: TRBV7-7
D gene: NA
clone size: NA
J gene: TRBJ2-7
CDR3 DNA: TGTGCCAGCAGTTCTACCGGGACGAACTTCGGGGGCGAGCAGTACTTC
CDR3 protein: CASSSTGTNFGGEQYF

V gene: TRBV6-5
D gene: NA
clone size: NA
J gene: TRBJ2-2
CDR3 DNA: TGTGCCAGCCGTTCCGGCCCCACCGGGGAGCTGTTTTTT
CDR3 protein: CASRSGPTGELFF

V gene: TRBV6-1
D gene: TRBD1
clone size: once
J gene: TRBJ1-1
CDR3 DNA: TGTGCCAGCAGTGGAACCACAGGGGTGGGGCACACTGAAGCTTTCTTT
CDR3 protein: CASSGTTGVGHTEAFF

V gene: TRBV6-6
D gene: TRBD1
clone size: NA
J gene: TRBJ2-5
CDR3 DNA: TGTGCCAGCAGTGAGCTGGGCCAGGGGGCGCGAGAGCAGTACTTC
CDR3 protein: CASSELGQGAREQYF

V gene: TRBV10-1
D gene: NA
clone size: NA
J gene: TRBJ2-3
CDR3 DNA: TGCGCCAGCAGTGTACAGGGAGGAGATACGCAGTATTTT
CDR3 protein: CASSVQGGDTQYF

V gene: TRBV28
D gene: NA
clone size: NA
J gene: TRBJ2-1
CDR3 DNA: TGTGCCAGCAGTGACCGGCTTGGGCGACCCAATGAGCAGTTCTTC
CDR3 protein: CASSDRLGRPNEQFF

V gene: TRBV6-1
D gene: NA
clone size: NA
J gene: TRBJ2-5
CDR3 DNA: TGTGCCAGCACCAGAAACCAAGAGACCCAGTACTTC
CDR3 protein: CASTRNQETQYF

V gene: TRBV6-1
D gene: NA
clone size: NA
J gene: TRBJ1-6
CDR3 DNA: TGTGCCACCCTTCCGGCCTATAATTCACCCCTCCACTTT
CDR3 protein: CATLPAYNSPLHF

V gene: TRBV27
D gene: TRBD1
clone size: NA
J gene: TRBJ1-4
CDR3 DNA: TGTGCCAGCAGTGGGGACAGAGGGGAAAAACTGTTTTTT
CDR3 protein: CASSGDRGEKLFF

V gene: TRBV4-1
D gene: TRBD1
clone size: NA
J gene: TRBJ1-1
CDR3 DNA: TGCGCCAGCAGCCCGCGACAGGGGGGGGACACTGAAGCTTTCTTT
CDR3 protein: CASSPRQGGDTEAFF

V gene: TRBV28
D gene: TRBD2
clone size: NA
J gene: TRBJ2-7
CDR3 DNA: TGTGCCAGCAAGGTCGGACTAGCGGGAGAAGGGCAGTACTTC
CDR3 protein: CASKVGLAGEGQYF

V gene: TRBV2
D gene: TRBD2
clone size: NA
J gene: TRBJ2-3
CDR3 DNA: TGTGCCAGCACCGGGGGGACTAGCGGGCCAAGAGCAGATACGCAGTATTTT
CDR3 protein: CASTGGTSGPRADTQYF

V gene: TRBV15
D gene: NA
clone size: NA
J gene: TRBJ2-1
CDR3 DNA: TGTGCCACCAGCAGAGAAGGGTCAGGGGTGGATGAGCAGTTCTTC
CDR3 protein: CATSREGSGVDEQFF

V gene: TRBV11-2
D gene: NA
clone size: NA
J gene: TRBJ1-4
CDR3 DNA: TGTGCCAGCAGCTTAAACCCCCCGGGGGTAGTAGATGAAAAACTGTTTTTT
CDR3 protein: CASSLNPPGVVDEKLFF

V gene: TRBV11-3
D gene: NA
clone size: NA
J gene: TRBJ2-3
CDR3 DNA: TGTGCCAGCAGCTTAGGTAACAGGGCCACAGATACGCAGTATTTT
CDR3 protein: CASSLGNRATDTQYF

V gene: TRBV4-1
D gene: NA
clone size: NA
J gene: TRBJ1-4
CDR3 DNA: TGCGCCAGCAGCCAGGAACCCGGGAGAACACGACTCATGAATGAAAAACTGTTTTTT
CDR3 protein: CASSQEPGRTRLMNEKLFF

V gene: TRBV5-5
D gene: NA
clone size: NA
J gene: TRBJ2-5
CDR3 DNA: TGTGCCAGCAGCTTGCAGGGACAAGAGACCCAGTACTTC
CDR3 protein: CASSLQGQETQYF

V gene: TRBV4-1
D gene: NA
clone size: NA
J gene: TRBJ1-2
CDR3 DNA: TGCGCCAGCAGCCAAGAAGAGCCAGGCGTCGCCTATGGCTACACCTTC
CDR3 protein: CASSQEEPGVAYGYTF

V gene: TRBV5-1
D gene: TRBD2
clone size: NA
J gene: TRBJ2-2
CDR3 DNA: TGCGCCAGCAGCTTATCGGGCGGGAGCCGAACGAACACCGGGGAGCTGTTTTTT
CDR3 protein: CASSLSGGSRTNTGELFF